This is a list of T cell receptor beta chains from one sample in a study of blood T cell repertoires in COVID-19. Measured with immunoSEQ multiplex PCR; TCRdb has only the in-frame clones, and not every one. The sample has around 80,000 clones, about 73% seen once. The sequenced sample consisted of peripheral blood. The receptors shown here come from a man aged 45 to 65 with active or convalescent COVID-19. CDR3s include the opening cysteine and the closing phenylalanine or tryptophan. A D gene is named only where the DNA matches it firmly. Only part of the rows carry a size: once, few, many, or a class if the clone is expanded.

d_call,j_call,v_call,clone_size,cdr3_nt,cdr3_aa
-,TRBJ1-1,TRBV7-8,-,TGTGCCAGCAGCGGGCGGTCAGGGATCAACACTGAAGCTTTCTTT,CASSGRSGINTEAFF
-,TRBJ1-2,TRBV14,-,TGTGCCAGCAGCCCCCTGAATGGAGACGATCGTTTTTTTGACACCTTC,CASSPLNGDDRFFDTF
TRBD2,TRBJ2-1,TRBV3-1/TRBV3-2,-,TGTGCCAGCAGCCAAGGCGGCGGGGGGAACTACAATGAGCAGTTCTTC,CASSQGGGGNYNEQFF
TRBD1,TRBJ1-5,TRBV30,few,TGTGCCTGGAGTCGTCCAGGGGGGCAGCCCCAGCATTTT,CAWSRPGGQPQHF
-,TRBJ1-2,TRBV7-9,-,TGTGCCAGCAGCTCGTACAGGGATGATGGCTACACCTTC,CASSSYRDDGYTF
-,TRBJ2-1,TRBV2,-,TGTGCCAGCAGTGCCCTAGGGGGTTTGGGGACTGAGCAGTTCTTC,CASSALGGLGTEQFF
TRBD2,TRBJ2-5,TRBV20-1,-,TGCAGTGCTAGTACCCTAGCGGGGGGCCCGACCCGTGGGGAGACCCAGTACTTC,CSASTLAGGPTRGETQYF
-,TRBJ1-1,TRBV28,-,TGTGCCAGCGAGGTCCCGCGAACTGAAGCTTTCTTT,CASEVPRTEAFF
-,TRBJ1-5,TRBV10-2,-,TGCGCCAGCAGTGGCCGAACAGGAACAGGACAGCCCCAGCATTTT,CASSGRTGTGQPQHF
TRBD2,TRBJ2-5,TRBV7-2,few,TGTGCCAGCAGCCCTGGGACTAGCGGGGGGGCCGGGGAGACCCAGTACTTC,CASSPGTSGGAGETQYF
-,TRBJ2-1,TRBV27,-,TGTGCCAGCAGCCCTGGGGGGACCTACAATGAGCAGTTCTTC,CASSPGGTYNEQFF
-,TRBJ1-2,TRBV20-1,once,TGCATTCTGCCGGGGGTGGCCGGCTACACCTTC,CILPGVAGYTF
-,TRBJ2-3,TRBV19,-,TGTGCCAGTAGTATAAGGACAACCGGGACTTGGAGCACAGATACGCAGTATTTT,CASSIRTTGTWSTDTQYF
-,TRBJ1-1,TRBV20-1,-,TGCAGTGCTAACCGGGACACTGAAGCTTTCTTT,CSANRDTEAFF
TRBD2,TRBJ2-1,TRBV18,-,TGTGCCAGCTCTTCCTTGCGGGGGGGCGGTGTGGACAATGAGCAGTTCTTC,CASSSLRGGGVDNEQFF
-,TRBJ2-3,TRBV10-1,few,TGCGCCAGCAGTGAGTCGGCTAGCGGCACAGATACGCAGTATTTT,CASSESASGTDTQYF
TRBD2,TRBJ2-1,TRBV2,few,TGTGCCAGCAGTGTAGCGGGGCAATTACATGAGCAGTTCTTC,CASSVAGQLHEQFF
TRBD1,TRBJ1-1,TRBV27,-,TGTGCCAGCAGTTTATCAGCCAGGGGGGACACTGAAGCTTTCTTT,CASSLSARGDTEAFF
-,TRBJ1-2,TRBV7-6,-,TGTGCCAGCAGCTTAGCCGGGGGGGACCTCTATGGCTACACCTTC,CASSLAGGDLYGYTF
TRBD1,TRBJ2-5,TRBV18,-,TGTGCCAGCTCACCACGAGGCGTAGACAGGGTAGAGACCCAGTACTTC,CASSPRGVDRVETQYF
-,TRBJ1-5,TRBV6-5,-,TGTGCCAGCAGTCCACAGGGATTGCAGCCCCAGCATTTT,CASSPQGLQPQHF
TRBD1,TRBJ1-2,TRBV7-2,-,TGTGCCAGCAGCCCGTCACAGGGGGCCTTTGGCTATGGCTACACCTTC,CASSPSQGAFGYGYTF
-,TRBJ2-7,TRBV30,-,TGTGCCTGTGCCGGAGCCTACGAGCAGTACTTC,CACAGAYEQYF
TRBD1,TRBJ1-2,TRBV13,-,TGTGCCAGCAGTCGACAGGGTCGCTATGGCTACACCTTC,CASSRQGRYGYTF
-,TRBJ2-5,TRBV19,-,TGTGCCAGTAGTATACAGGCCCAAGAGACCCAGTACTTC,CASSIQAQETQYF
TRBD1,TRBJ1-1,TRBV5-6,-,TGTGCCAGCAGCATCAGGGGGCCCCTAAACACTGAAGCTTTCTTT,CASSIRGPLNTEAFF
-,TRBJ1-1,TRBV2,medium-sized,TGTGCCAGCAGCCTCGGGATTGAAGCTTTCTTT,CASSLGIEAFF
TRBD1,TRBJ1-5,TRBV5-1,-,TGCGCCAGCAGCTTGGGCGGGACAGATTGGAATCAGCCCCAGCATTTT,CASSLGGTDWNQPQHF
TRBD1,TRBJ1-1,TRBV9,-,TGTGCCAGCAGCGTAGATCCAACACCCAGGGGGAGCACTGAAGCTTTCTTT,CASSVDPTPRGSTEAFF
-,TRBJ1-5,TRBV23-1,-,TGCGCCAGCAGTCAATCCCTCCAGGGGACCTCTTATAGCAATCAGCCCCAGCATTTT,CASSQSLQGTSYSNQPQHF
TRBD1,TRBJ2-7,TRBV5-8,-,TGTGCCAGCAGCTACCGACAGGGCACAGGCTCCTACGAGCAGTACTTC,CASSYRQGTGSYEQYF
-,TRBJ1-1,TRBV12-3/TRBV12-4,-,TGTGCCAGCAGTTCCCCACCCGCCGGGGCTTTCTTT,CASSSPPAGAFF